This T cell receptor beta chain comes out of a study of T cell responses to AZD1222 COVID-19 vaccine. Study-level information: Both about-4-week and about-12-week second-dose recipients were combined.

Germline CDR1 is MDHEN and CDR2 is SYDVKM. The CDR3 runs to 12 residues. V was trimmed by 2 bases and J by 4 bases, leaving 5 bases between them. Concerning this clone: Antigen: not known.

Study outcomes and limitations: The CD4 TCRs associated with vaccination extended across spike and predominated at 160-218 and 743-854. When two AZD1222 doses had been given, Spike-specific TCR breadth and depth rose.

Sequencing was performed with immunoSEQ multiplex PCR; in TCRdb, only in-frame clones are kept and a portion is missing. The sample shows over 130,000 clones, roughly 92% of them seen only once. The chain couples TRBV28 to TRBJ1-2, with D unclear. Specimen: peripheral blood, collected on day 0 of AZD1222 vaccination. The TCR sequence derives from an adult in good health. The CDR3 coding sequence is TGTGCCAGCAGTTTAAACAGCTATGGCTACACCTTC. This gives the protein CASSLNSYGYTF.